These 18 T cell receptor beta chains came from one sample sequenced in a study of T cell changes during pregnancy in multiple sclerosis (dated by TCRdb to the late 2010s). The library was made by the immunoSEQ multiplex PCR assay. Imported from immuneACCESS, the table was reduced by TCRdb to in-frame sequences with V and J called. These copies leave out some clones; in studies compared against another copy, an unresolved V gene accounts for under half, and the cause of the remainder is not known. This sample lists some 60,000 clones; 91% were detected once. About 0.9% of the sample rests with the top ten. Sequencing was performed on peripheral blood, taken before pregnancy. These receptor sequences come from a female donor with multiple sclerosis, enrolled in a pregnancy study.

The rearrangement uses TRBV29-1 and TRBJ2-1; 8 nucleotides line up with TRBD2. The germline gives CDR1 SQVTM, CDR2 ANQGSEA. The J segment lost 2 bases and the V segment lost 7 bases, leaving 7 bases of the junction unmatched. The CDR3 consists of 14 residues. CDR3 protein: CSASGGVPYNEQFF. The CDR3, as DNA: TGCAGCGCCTCCGGGGGGGTACCCTACAATGAGCAGTTCTTC.

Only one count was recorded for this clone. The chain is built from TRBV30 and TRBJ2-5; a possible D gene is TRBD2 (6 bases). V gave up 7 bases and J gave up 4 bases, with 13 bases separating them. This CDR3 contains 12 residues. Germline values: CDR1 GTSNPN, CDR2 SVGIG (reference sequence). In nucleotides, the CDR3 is TGTGCCTTATCAGGGAGGCGAGAGACCCAGTACTTC. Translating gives CALSGRRETQYF.

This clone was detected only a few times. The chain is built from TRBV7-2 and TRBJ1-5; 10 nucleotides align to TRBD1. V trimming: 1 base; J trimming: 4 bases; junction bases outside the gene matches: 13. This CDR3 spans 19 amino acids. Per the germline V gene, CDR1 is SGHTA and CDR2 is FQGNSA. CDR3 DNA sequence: TGTGCCAGCAGCTTAGTGGCTGGGACAGGGGTCGGCCTTAATCAGCCCCAGCATTTT. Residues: CASSLVAGTGVGLNQPQHF.

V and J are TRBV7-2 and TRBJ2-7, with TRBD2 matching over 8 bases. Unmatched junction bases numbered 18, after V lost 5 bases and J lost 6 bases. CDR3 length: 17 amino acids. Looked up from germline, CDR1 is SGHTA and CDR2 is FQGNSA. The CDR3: CASSPRAAGGPPGEQYF. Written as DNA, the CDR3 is TGTGCCAGCAGCCCCAGGGCCGCGGGGGGCCCCCCGGGCGAGCAGTACTTC.

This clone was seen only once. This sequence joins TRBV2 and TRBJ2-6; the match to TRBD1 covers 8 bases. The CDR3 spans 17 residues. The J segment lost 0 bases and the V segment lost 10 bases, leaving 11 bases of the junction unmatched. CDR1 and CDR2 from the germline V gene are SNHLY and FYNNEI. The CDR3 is CANWDRLKISGANVLTF. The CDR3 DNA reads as TGTGCCAACTGGGACAGGCTAAAAATCTCTGGGGCCAACGTCCTGACTTTC. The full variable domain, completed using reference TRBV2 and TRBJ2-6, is EPEVTQTPSHQVTQMGQEVILRCVPISNHLYFYWYRQILGQKVEFLVSFYNNEISEKSEIFDDQFSVERPDGSNFTLKIRSTKLEDSAMYFCANWDRLKISGANVLTFGAGSRLTVL.

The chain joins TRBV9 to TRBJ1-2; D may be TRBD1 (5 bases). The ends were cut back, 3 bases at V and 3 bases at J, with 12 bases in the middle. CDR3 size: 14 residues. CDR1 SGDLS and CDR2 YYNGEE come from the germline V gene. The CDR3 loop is CASSAGGMDYGYTF. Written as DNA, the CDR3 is TGTGCCAGCAGCGCCGGGGGTATGGACTATGGCTACACCTTC.

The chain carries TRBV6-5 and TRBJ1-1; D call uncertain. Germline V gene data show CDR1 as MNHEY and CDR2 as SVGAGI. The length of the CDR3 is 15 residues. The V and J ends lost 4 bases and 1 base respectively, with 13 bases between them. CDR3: CASSSLGAGNTEAFF. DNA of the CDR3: TGTGCCAGCAGTTCCCTCGGCGCGGGGAACACTGAAGCTTTCTTT.

The CDR3 DNA sequence: TGTGCTAGTGGTTTGGTACATGGGAACACCGGGGAGCTGTTTTTT. Translation: CASGLVHGNTGELFF. The rearrangement uses TRBV12-5 and TRBJ2-2; D is ambiguous. CDR1 and CDR2 from the germline V gene are LGHNT and FRNRAP. Trimming stripped 0 bases from V and 1 base from J, with 6 bases between. The CDR3 runs to 15 residues. The full variable domain, in which reference TRBV12-5 and TRBJ2-2 provide the parts outside the CDR3, is DARVTQTPRHKVTEMGQEVTMRCQPILGHNTVFWYRQTMMQGLELLAYFRNRAPLDDSGMPKDRFSAEMPDATLATLKIQPSEPRDSAVYFCASGLVHGNTGELFFGEGSRLTVL.

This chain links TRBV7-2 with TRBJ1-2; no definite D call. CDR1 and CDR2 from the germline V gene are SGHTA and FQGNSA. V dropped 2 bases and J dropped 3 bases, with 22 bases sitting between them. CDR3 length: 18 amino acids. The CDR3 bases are TGTGCCAGCAGCTTAATGTCGGCAGGCCCTGACCATGACTATGGCTACACCTTC. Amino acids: CASSLMSAGPDHDYGYTF.

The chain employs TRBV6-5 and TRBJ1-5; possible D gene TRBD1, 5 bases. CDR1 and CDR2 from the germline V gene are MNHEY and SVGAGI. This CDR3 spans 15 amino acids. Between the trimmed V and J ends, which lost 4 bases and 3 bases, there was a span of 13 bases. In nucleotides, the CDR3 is TGTGCCAGCAGTTCCTTGGGGGGGGTCAATCAGCCCCAGCATTTT. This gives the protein CASSSLGGVNQPQHF.

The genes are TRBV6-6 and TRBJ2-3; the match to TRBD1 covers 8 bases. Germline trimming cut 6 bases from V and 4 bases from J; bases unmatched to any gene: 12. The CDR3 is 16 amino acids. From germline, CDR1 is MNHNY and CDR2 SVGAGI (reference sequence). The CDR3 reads CASSFYGQGFPDTQYF. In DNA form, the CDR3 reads TGTGCCAGCAGCTTCTATGGACAGGGTTTCCCAGATACGCAGTATTTT.

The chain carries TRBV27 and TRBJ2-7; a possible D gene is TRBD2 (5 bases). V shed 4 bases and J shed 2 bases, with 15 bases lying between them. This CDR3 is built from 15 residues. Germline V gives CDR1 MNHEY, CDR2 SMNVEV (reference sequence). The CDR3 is CASSSPGLFTYEQYF. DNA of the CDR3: TGTGCCAGCAGTTCCCCCGGACTGTTTACCTACGAGCAGTACTTC.

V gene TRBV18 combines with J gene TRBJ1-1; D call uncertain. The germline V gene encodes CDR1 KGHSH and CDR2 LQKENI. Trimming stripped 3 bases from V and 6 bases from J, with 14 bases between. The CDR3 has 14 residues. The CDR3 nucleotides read TGTGCCAGCTCACCCCTCGGGAGCGTGGCTGAAGCTTTCTTT. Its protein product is CASSPLGSVAEAFF.

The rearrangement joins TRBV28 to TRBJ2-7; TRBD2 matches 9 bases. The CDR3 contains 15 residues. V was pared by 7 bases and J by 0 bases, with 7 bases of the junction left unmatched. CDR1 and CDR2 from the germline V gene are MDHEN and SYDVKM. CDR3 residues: CASTERGALSYEQYF. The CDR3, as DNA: TGTGCCAGCACCGAGCGGGGGGCCCTCTCCTACGAGCAGTACTTC.

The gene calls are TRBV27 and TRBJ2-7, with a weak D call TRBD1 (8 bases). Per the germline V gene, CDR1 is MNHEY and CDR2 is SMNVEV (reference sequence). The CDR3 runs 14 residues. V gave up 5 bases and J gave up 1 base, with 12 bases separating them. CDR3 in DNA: TGTGCCAGCAGTGCACAGGGGGGGTCCTACGAGCAGTACTTC. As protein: CASSAQGGSYEQYF.

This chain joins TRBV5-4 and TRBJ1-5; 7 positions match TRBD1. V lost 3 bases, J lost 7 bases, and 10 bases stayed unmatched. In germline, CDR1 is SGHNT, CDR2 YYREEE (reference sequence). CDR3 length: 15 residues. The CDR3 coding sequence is TGTGCCAGCAGCTCCCGACAGGGTGTAGGCCAGCCCCAGCATTTT. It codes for CASSSRQGVGQPQHF.

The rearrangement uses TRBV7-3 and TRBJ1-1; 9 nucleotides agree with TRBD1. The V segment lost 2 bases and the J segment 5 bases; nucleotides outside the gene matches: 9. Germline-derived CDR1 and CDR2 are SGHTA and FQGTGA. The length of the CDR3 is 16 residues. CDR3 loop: CASSLGSGTGRTEAFF. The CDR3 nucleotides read TGTGCCAGCAGCTTAGGTTCGGGGACAGGGCGAACTGAAGCTTTCTTT.

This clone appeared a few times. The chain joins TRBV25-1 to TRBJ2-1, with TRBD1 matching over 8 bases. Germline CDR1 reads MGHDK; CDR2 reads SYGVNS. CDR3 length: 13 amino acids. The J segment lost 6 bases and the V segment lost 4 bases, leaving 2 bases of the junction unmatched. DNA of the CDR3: TGTGCCAGCAGTGGGACAGGGTCCAATGAGCAGTTCTTC. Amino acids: CASSGTGSNEQFF.